One sample yielded the 2 T cell receptor beta chains listed below, sequenced in a study of blood T cell repertoires in COVID-19. Libraries were prepared by immunoSEQ multiplex PCR; TCRdb keeps only in-frame clonotypes and omits some of them. Of some 75,000 clones in the sample, about 89% were seen once. Material: peripheral blood. The receptors were gathered from a man aged 55 to 70 with acute or convalescent COVID-19.

V gene TRBV18 combines with J gene TRBJ2-5, with D perhaps matching TRBD2 (6 bases). Germline assignment: CDR1 KGHSH and CDR2 LQKENI. V lost 3 bases and J 6 bases, leaving 8 bases between the germline ends. This CDR3 spans 12 amino acids. The CDR3 region has the DNA TGTGCCAGCTCACCCGGCGGGAAGACCCAGTACTTC. Protein: CASSPGGKTQYF.

The chain links TRBV6-5 to TRBJ2-4; maybe TRBD2 (6 bases). Trimming took 7 bases from V and 7 from J, leaving 14 bases between them. CDR1 is MNHEY and CDR2 is SVGAGI in the germline V gene. The CDR3 contains 13 residues. CDR3 coding DNA: TGTGCCAGCACCCCCGGGGGTGCCAACATTCAGTACTTC. Translating gives CASTPGGANIQYF.